These 32 T cell receptor beta chains were sequenced from one sample in a study of T cells in Graves' hyperthyroidism and ophthalmopathy. The CDR3 regions of TCR beta were amplified from RNA transcripts. Researchers ran a first-round RT-PCR on the TCR CDR3 using the HTBI primer set. One entry per CDR3 protein, called by TCRdb with MiXCR from the multiplex PCR reads. The repertoire consists of 490,000 or so distinct CDR3 sequences, with about 20% occurring once and the leading ten covering 45% to 55%. The sample was blood. The receptors were gathered from an older woman with Graves' ophthalmopathy.

The V and J genes are TRBV4-3 and TRBJ2-1; TRBD2 matches at 8 bases. Germline V gene sequence: CDR1 LGHNA, CDR2 YSLEER. V lost 0 bases and J lost 7; bases outside the gene matches: 5. This CDR3 spans 15 amino acids. CDR3 sequence reads: CASSQDGTSRNEQFF. CDR3 coding DNA: TGCGCCAGCAGCCAAGATGGGACTAGTAGGAATGAGCAGTTCTTC.

This clonotype was counted ten times or more. This chain joins TRBV12-3 or TRBV12-4 and TRBJ2-5; 8 bases are shared with TRBD1. J lost 5 bases, V lost 7 bases, and 12 bases had no gene match. The CDR3 loop spans 15 amino acids. CDR3 DNA sequence: TGTGCCAGCACAAACTGGCAGGGGGCTCGGGAGACCCAGTACTTC. Translated: CASTNWQGARETQYF.

In this sample, this clonotype turned up many times. J is TRBJ1-1 and V is TRBV12-3 or TRBV12-4; D ambiguous. The CDR3 totals 13 residues. The germline V and J ends were trimmed by 5 bases and 1 base, with 8 bases remaining between them. CDR3 sequence reads: CASSTRQNTEAFF. The CDR3 DNA reads as TGTGCCAGCAGTACTAGGCAGAACACTGAAGCTTTCTTT.

This clonotype was observed a handful of times. This rearrangement joins TRBV28 to TRBJ1-6, with D unresolved. The germline V gene has CDR1 MDHEN and CDR2 SYDVKM. Trimming removed 4 bases from V and 0 bases from J, with 10 bases in between. The CDR3 has 16 amino acids. CDR3 in amino acids: CASSSLPGSYNSPLHF. CDR3 in DNA: TGTGCCAGCAGTTCCCTCCCCGGCTCCTATAATTCACCCCTCCACTTT.

The J gene is TRBJ2-2, the V gene TRBV30; D is unclear. Trimming removed 3 bases from V and 7 bases from J, with 6 bases in between. Per germline, CDR1 GTSNPN and CDR2 SVGIG (reference sequence). The CDR3 extends over 11 amino acids. CDR3 in amino acids: CAWRGIGELFF. The CDR3, as DNA: TGTGCCTGGAGGGGGATCGGGGAGCTGTTTTTT.

This clonotype occurred a few times. This sequence joins TRBV20-1 and TRBJ2-7; D gene uncertain. Germline V gene sequence: CDR1 DFQATT, CDR2 SNEGSKA (reference sequence). The CDR3 runs to 13 residues. Trimming removed 6 bases from V and 3 bases from J, with 15 bases in between. This CDR3 reads CSAQVAVSYEQYF. In nucleotides, the CDR3 is TGCAGTGCCCAGGTAGCCGTGAGCTACGAGCAGTACTTC.

The chain has TRBV9 and TRBJ2-7; weak D call: TRBD1 (6 bases). Germline V CDR1 and CDR2: SGDLS, YYNGEE. This CDR3 spans 15 amino acids. The V end lost 4 bases, the J end lost 0 bases, and 14 bases lay between the germline ends. DNA for the CDR3: TGTGCCAGCAGCCCCCAGGCGGACAGCTCCTACGAGCAGTACTTC. It is translated as CASSPQADSSYEQYF.

The V and J genes are TRBV24-1 and TRBJ2-1; 13 nucleotides match TRBD2. V was clipped by 3 bases and J by 6 bases; unmatched bases: 4. The CDR3 covers 16 residues. Germline CDR1 KGHDR, CDR2 SFDVKD. CDR3 nucleotides: TGTGCCACCAGTGATCCGGGACTAGCGGGATCCAATGAGCAGTTCTTC. This encodes CATSDPGLAGSNEQFF.

This clonotype was detected many times. This chain uses TRBV12-3 or TRBV12-4 with TRBJ1-2, with D possibly matching TRBD1 (6 bases). There are 16 residues in the CDR3. V was shortened by 3 bases and J by 3 bases, with 17 bases between the two germline ends. This CDR3 reads CASSLHNYRADYGYTF. The CDR3 DNA is TGTGCCAGCAGTTTGCACAATTACAGGGCGGACTATGGCTACACCTTC.

This clonotype was seen ten or more times. The chain has TRBV6-1 and TRBJ1-2; 11 positions match TRBD1. The germline CDR1 and CDR2 sequences are MNHNS and SASEGT. The ends lost 2 bases at V and 4 bases at J; junction bases unmatched: 3. CDR3 length: 15 residues. The CDR3 bases are TGTGCCAGCAGTGAAACGGGGACAGGGGGCTATGGCTACACCTTC. This codes for CASSETGTGGYGYTF.

The rearrangement links TRBV5-1 to TRBJ2-5, with D perhaps being TRBD1 or TRBD2 (5 bases each). This CDR3 has 14 residues. Trimming pared 4 bases from V and 5 bases from J, leaving 15 bases between. The germline V gene encodes CDR1 SGHRS and CDR2 YFSETQ. CDR3: CASSPGRALETQYF. The CDR3 coding sequence is TGCGCCAGCAGCCCGGGACGAGCCCTGGAGACCCAGTACTTC.

The rearrangement uses TRBV7-6 and TRBJ2-6, with TRBD1 as a possible D gene (6 bases). The CDR3 consists of 16 residues. The germline V gene encodes CDR1 SGHVS and CDR2 FNYEAQ. V gave up 5 bases and J gave up 4 bases, with 15 bases separating them. This CDR3 reads CASSTNRAAGANVLTF. CDR3 DNA: TGTGCCAGCAGCACCAACAGGGCCGCGGGGGCCAACGTCCTGACTTTC.

This clonotype has a count of ten or more. The chain combines TRBV3-1 with TRBJ2-1; no reliable D call. The CDR3 totals 11 residues. The V end was cut by 5 bases, the J end by 5 bases, with 4 bases between. Per germline, CDR1 LGHDT and CDR2 YNNKEL (reference sequence). This CDR3 is CASSEHNEQFF. The CDR3 nucleotides read TGTGCCAGCAGCGAACACAATGAGCAGTTCTTC.

This clonotype has more than one count but fewer than ten. The CDR3 DNA reads TGTGCCAGCAGTTTAGGTTTGGGACTGAACTCCTACGAGCAGTACTTC. It specifies CASSLGLGLNSYEQYF. The gene calls are TRBV28 and TRBJ2-7; the D gene is possibly TRBD2 (6 bases). Germline V CDR1 and CDR2: MDHEN, SYDVKM. CDR3 length equals 16 residues. Trimming took off 2 bases at V and 0 bases at J, with 14 bases between the two ends.

The table lists this clonotype with many counts. The chain uses TRBV20-1 and TRBJ2-3, with unresolved D. From germline, CDR1 is DFQATT and CDR2 SNEGSKA (reference sequence). The CDR3 is 13 amino acids. The germline V and J ends were trimmed by 6 bases and 1 base, with 11 bases remaining between them. CDR3 DNA sequence: TGCAGTGCCCTCAGAGGCGGCACAGATACGCAGTATTTT. Its translation: CSALRGGTDTQYF.

In its sample, this clonotype was seen many times. This chain joins TRBV3-1 and TRBJ1-2, with D tentatively TRBD1 (6 bases). Per the germline V gene, CDR1 is LGHDT and CDR2 is YNNKEL (reference sequence). V lost 4 bases and J lost 2, with 8 bases in between. The CDR3 contains 13 residues. The CDR3 nucleotides are TGTGCCAGCAGCCCAGGGGAAAACTATGGCTACACCTTC. Residues: CASSPGENYGYTF. Complete variable domain (other parts from reference TRBV3-1 and TRBJ1-2): DTAVSQTPKYLVTQMGNDKSIKCEQNLGHDTMYWYKQDSKKFLKIMFSYNNKELIINETVPNRFSPKSPDKAHLNLHINSLELGDSAVYFCASSPGENYGYTFGSGTRLTVV.

This clonotype was seen a few times. This chain links TRBV11-2 with TRBJ2-4; possibly TRBD1 or TRBD2 for D (5 bases each). The V end lost 7 bases, the J end lost 1 base, and 11 bases lay between the germline ends. Looked up from germline, CDR1 is SGHAT and CDR2 is FQNNGV. The CDR3 has 14 amino acids. For the CDR3, the DNA is TGTGCCAGCACCCTGGGGGTGGCCAAAAACATTCAGTACTTC. Amino acid sequence: CASTLGVAKNIQYF.

The J gene is TRBJ1-1, the V gene TRBV29-1; perhaps TRBD1 as D (6 bases). This CDR3 has 13 amino acids. The germline V gene has CDR1 SQVTM and CDR2 ANQGSEA. The V and J ends lost 5 bases and 0 bases respectively, with 10 bases between them. This CDR3 is CSVLQGLNTEAFF. Here the CDR3 DNA reads TGCAGCGTTCTACAGGGCCTGAACACTGAAGCTTTCTTT.

This clonotype was detected many times. The J gene is TRBJ2-7, the V gene TRBV2; TRBD1 matches at 9 bases. The germline CDR1 and CDR2 sequences are SNHLY and FYNNEI. J was trimmed by 5 bases and V by 5 bases; bases with no gene match: 4. The CDR3 consists of 13 residues. The CDR3 DNA reads TGTGCCAGCAGTAAGGACAGGGGCCACGAGCAGTACTTC. This gives the protein CASSKDRGHEQYF.

In its sample, this clonotype was seen a few times. J is TRBJ2-3 and V is TRBV6-2 or TRBV6-3; TRBD2 agrees at 16 bases. Germline V gene lookup returns CDR1 MNHEY and CDR2 SVGEGT. The V and J ends lost 5 bases and 2 bases, in that order; junction bases with no gene match: 7. The CDR3 loop spans 18 amino acids. The CDR3 sequence is CASSLRGLAGGITDTQYF. DNA of the CDR3: TGTGCCAGCAGTCTCCGGGGACTAGCGGGAGGGATCACAGATACGCAGTATTTT.

This clonotype appeared once. Possible read error: a much larger clone is one base away. V gene TRBV12-3 or TRBV12-4 combines with J gene TRBJ1-1; 12 nucleotides agree with TRBD1. The V segment lost 5 bases and the J segment 3 bases; nucleotides outside the gene matches: 1. This CDR3 has 14 amino acids. CDR3 bases: TGTGCCAGCAGTGGGACAGGGGGCCACACTGAAGCTTTCTTT. Translated, it gives CASSGTGGHTEAFF.

The chain combines TRBV5-4 with TRBJ2-1; 12 nucleotides line up with TRBD2. The V gene end was trimmed by 3 bases and the J gene end by 1 base; junction bases not matched to a gene: 5. The length of the CDR3 is 17 residues. Looked up from germline, CDR1 is SGHNT and CDR2 is YYREEE (reference sequence). CDR3 coding DNA: TGTGCCAGCAGCTCCTGGACTAGCGGGACTTCCTACAATGAGCAGTTCTTC. It codes for CASSSWTSGTSYNEQFF.

This chain joins TRBV5-6 and TRBJ2-2, with D uncertain. Germline CDR1 is SGHDT and CDR2 is YYEEEE. Trimming shortened V by 0 bases and J by 16 bases, and 4 bases separated the two germline ends. The CDR3 has 9 residues. Here the CDR3 reads CASSLGAFF. The CDR3 DNA is TGTGCCAGCAGCTTGGGGGCGTTTTTT.

This sequence joins TRBV20-1 and TRBJ1-3; TRBD1 agrees at 8 bases. J lost 2 bases, V lost 4 bases, and 1 base had no gene match. The CDR3 has 13 residues. Germline-derived CDR1 and CDR2 are DFQATT and SNEGSKA (reference sequence). The CDR3 region has the DNA TGCAGTGCTACGGACAGGGCTGGAAACACCATATATTTT. Translating gives CSATDRAGNTIYF.

This clonotype was seen at least ten times. This chain uses TRBV7-3 with TRBJ2-7, with D uncertain. This CDR3 has 13 amino acids. Germline CDR1 and CDR2: SGHTA and FQGTGA. The V end lost 5 bases, the J end lost 6 bases, and 14 bases lay between the germline ends. In nucleotides, the CDR3 is TGTGCCAGCAGCCGCCCTCCGGCTCGCGAGCAGTACTTC. This encodes CASSRPPAREQYF.

This chain uses TRBV20-1 with TRBJ1-4; D not resolved. Germline V gives CDR1 DFQATT, CDR2 SNEGSKA (reference sequence). This CDR3 is 13 amino acids long. With 1 base removed from V and 0 bases from J, the gap between germline ends came to 3 bases. The CDR3 DNA reads as TGCAGTGCTAGAGGCGCAACTAATGAAAAACTGTTTTTT. Protein product: CSARGATNEKLFF.

This clonotype has more than one count but fewer than ten. V is TRBV6-1 and J is TRBJ1-1, with TRBD1 identical over 10 bases. V shed 8 bases, J shed 7 bases, and the junction held 7 bases outside the gene matches. The CDR3 runs 13 residues. The germline V gene encodes CDR1 MNHNS and CDR2 SASEGT. The CDR3 protein is CASGKGQGYEAFF. The CDR3 DNA reads as TGTGCCAGCGGAAAGGGACAGGGGTATGAAGCTTTCTTT.

With respect to this clonotype: With a much larger clone just one base away, this may be a read error. The genes are TRBV3-1 and TRBJ1-1, with 7 positions matching TRBD1. Germline CDR1 reads LGHDT; CDR2 reads YNNKEL (reference sequence). There are 13 residues in the CDR3. As DNA, the CDR3 is TGTACCAGCAGCCAGGCGACAGGGTCTGAAGCTTTCTTT. Its protein is CTSSQATGSEAFF.

This clonotype was observed many times. The CDR3 DNA reads TGTGCCAGCAGTTTCAGGGATCAAACTGAAGCTTTCTTT. Residues: CASSFRDQTEAFF. J is TRBJ1-1 and V is TRBV27, with D possibly TRBD1 on 5 matching bases. Trimming shortened V by 3 bases and J by 5 bases, and 10 bases separated the two germline ends. Germline CDR1 MNHEY, CDR2 SMNVEV (reference sequence). The CDR3 spans 13 residues.

The chain joins TRBV20-1 to TRBJ2-1, with D possibly matching TRBD2 (5 bases). The V end lost 2 bases, the J end lost 4 bases, and 12 bases lay between the germline ends. The CDR3 has 14 amino acids. Per germline, CDR1 DFQATT and CDR2 SNEGSKA (reference sequence). The DNA for the CDR3 is TGCAGTGCTAGACATAAGCGGAGATACAATGAGCAGTTCTTC. Translating gives CSARHKRRYNEQFF.

This clonotype was observed many times. This chain uses TRBV11-2 with TRBJ1-2, with 8 bases matching TRBD1. Losses at the gene ends were 3 bases for V and 4 bases for J; bases not matched to a gene: 4. The CDR3 totals 14 residues. Per the germline V gene, CDR1 is SGHAT and CDR2 is FQNNGV. CDR3: CASSLNRGSYGYTF. DNA for the CDR3: TGTGCCAGCAGCTTGAACAGGGGGAGCTATGGCTACACCTTC.

This clonotype occurred a few times. The genes are TRBV6-4 and TRBJ1-1; D perhaps matches TRBD1 (5 bases). Germline V gives CDR1 MRHNA, CDR2 SNTAGT. This CDR3 region has 14 residues. V lost 0 bases, J lost 7 bases, and 12 bases lay in between. The CDR3 DNA reads TGTGCCAGCAGTGACTCGTCAGGGTCTGGTGAAGCTTTCTTT. Amino acid sequence: CASSDSSGSGEAFF.